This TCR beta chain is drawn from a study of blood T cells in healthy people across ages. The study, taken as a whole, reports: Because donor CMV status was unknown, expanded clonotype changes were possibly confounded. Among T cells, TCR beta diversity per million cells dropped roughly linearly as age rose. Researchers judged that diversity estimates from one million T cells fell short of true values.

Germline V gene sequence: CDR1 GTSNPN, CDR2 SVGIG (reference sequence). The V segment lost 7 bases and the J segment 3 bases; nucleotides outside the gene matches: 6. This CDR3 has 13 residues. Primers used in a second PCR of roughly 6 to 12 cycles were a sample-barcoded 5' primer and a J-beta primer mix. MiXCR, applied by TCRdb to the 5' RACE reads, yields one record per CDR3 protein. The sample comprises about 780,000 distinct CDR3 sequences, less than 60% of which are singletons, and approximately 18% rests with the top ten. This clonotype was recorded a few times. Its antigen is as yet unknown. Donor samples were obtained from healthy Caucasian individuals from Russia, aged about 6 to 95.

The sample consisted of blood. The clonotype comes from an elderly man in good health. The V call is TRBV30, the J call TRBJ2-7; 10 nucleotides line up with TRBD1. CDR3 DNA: TGTGCCTTTAAAGGGACAGGGGACTACGAGCAGTACTTC. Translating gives CAFKGTGDYEQYF. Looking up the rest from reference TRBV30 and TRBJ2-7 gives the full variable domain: SQTIHQWPATLVQPVGSPLSLECTVEGTSNPNLYWYRQAAGRGLQLLFYSVGIGQISSEVPQNLSASRPQDRQFILSSKKLLLSDSGFYLCAFKGTGDYEQYFGPGTRLTVT.